This TCR beta chain was sequenced in a study of blood T cell repertoires in COVID-19. Study details: Researchers got acute and convalescent COVID-19 samples from the United States, Italy and Spain. From T cells, B-cell-depleted T cells, or PBMCs came the material, which was cDNA or gDNA.

Across about two dozen US areas, participants ranged in age from about 18 to 90 years. This clone appeared a single time. Trimming removed 6 bases at V and 7 bases at J, with 19 bases between. Germline V gives CDR1 MNHEY, CDR2 SVGEGT. The CDR3 has 15 residues. Clones were read by immunoSEQ multiplex PCR, and TCRdb kept only the in-frame ones, dropping some. The repertoire holds approximately 470,000 clones, around 87% seen once, with under 0.75% in the top ten. The TCR originated in a woman aged 18-35 years who had recovered from COVID-19. Sequencing input: PBMCs or T cells enriched from blood (not recorded which). The chain is built from TRBV6-2 or TRBV6-3 and TRBJ1-5; possible D gene TRBD1, 6 bases. The CDR3 DNA reads as TGTGCCAGCAGCCGATCGCAGGGGAACAGGCAGCCCCAGCATTTT. Translating gives CASSRSQGNRQPQHF.